One and the same sample provided the 19 T cell receptor beta chains below, sequenced in a study of T cell clonality in common variable immunodeficiency. The assay was immunoSEQ multiplex PCR, and TCRdb's table has in-frame clones only and misses some. The table lists tens of thousands of clones, with no singletons. The sequenced material came from peripheral blood mononuclear cells. Receptors were obtained from a person between 18 and 70 years old in good health.

This clone was observed a few times. With the read ending 3 residues before the CDR3 end, the germline J gene is used to fill in that end. The chain combines TRBV30 with TRBJ1-2, with D perhaps TRBD1 (6 bases). Germline loops: CDR1 GTSNPN, CDR2 SVGIG (reference sequence). This CDR3 has 13 amino acids. The sequenced part of the CDR3 DNA is TGTGCCTGGACTAGCGGGGGCTACAATGAC. Amino acid sequence: CAWTSGGYND. The whole CDR3 region reads CAWTSGGYNDYTF.

The covered CDR3 bases are TGTGCCAGCAGCCTAAGGGGAATAGGATATAATTCACCA. Amino acid sequence: CASSLRGIGYNSP. The complete CDR3 sequence is CASSLRGIGYNSPLFF. The chain recombines TRBV7-6 with TRBJ1-4; the D gene is possibly TRBD1 (5 bases). The CDR3 end falls 3 residues outside the read, so it is completed with the germline J gene. The germline V gene encodes CDR1 SGHVS and CDR2 FNYEAQ. CDR3 length: 16 residues. The full variable domain, rest sourced from reference TRBV7-6 and TRBJ1-4, is GAGVSQSPRYKVTKRGQDVALRCDPISGHVSLYWYRQALGQGPEFLTYFNYEAQQDKSGLPNDRFSAERPEGSISTLTIQRTEQRDSAMYRCASSLRGIGYNSPLFFGSGTQLSVL.

Many counts were recorded for this clone. The read falls 3 residues short of the CDR3 end, and the missing part is taken from the germline J gene. The rearrangement links TRBV24-1 to TRBJ2-3; TRBD2 agrees at 14 bases. Trimming took 4 bases from V and 5 from J; bases not matched to a gene: 7. CDR3 size: 17 residues. Germline CDR1 KGHDR, CDR2 SFDVKD. CDR3 DNA, as far as it was read: TGTGCCACCAGTGACCCGGGACTAGCGGGAGCGCTAGATACG. As protein: CATSDPGLAGALDT. The whole CDR3 region reads CATSDPGLAGALDTQYF.

Concerning this clone: Germline is not matched at one junction end, which may reflect a read error. At the DNA level, this CDR3 is encoded by other sequences in the same sample as well. The chain's CDR3 is CASSKGLPHSGNTIYF. The part of the CDR3 DNA that was read is TGTGCCAGTAGTAAGGGACTGCCTCACTCTGGAAACACA. The V and J genes are TRBV19 and TRBJ1-3; possibly TRBD1 for D (5 bases). Sequencing ends 3 residues short of the CDR3 end; the germline J gene provides the rest. The CDR3 covers 16 residues. CDR1 is LNHDA, CDR2 SQIVND, per germline (reference sequence).

Many counts were recorded for this clone. The CDR3 end falls 3 residues outside the read, so it is completed with the germline J gene. V gene TRBV5-1 combines with J gene TRBJ2-5, with TRBD2 matching 13 bases. Germline CDR1 is SGHRS and CDR2 is YFSETQ. V trimming: 3 bases; J trimming: 2 bases; junction bases outside the gene matches: 4. This CDR3 region has 16 residues. The CDR3 spells CASSSGGLAGQETQYF. The part of the CDR3 DNA that was read is TGCGCCAGCAGCTCGGGGGGACTAGCGGGACAAGAGACC.

This clone occurred many times. The CDR3 end falls 3 residues outside the read, so it is completed with the germline J gene. The V and J genes are TRBV19 and TRBJ2-7, with TRBD2 as a possible D gene (5 bases). V lost 6 bases, J lost 1 base, and 13 bases lay in between. The CDR3 consists of 14 residues. CDR1 is LNHDA, CDR2 SQIVND, per germline (reference sequence). The sequenced part of the CDR3 DNA is TGTGCCAGTAGGAGAGAGGGCGGGTCCTACGAG. Protein sequence: CASRREGGSYE. The whole CDR3 is CASRREGGSYEQYF.

There are a few counts of this clone. The CDR3 extends 3 residues past the end of the read, so its final part is completed from the germline J gene. The chain has TRBV18 and TRBJ1-2; D may be TRBD1 (6 bases). CDR3 size: 13 residues. CDR1 and CDR2 from the germline V gene are KGHSH and LQKENI. Incomplete CDR3 DNA: TGTGCCAGCTCAAATACAGGGAGTAAAGAC. This translates into CASSNTGSKD. The entire CDR3 reads CASSNTGSKDYTF.

This clone appeared many times. The CDR3 DNA, read in part, is TGTGCCAGTAGTGTACAGGGGGGAAAAGAGACC. Translated: CASSVQGGKET. The whole CDR3 is CASSVQGGKETQYF. The chain has TRBV19 and TRBJ2-5, with TRBD1 matching over 8 bases. The missing CDR3 end, 3 residues past where the read stops, is filled in from the germline J gene. The CDR3 extends over 14 amino acids. Germline V gene lookup returns CDR1 LNHDA and CDR2 SQIVND (reference sequence). V shed 5 bases and J 3 bases; nucleotides not matched to a gene: 5.

This clone was seen ten or more times. Sequencing ends 3 residues short of the CDR3 end; the germline J gene provides the rest. The chain employs TRBV29-1 and TRBJ2-7; the D gene is possibly TRBD1 (6 bases). Trimming cost V 4 bases and J 3 bases, with 13 bases left between them. Looked up from germline, CDR1 is SQVTM and CDR2 is ANQGSEA. The CDR3 has 13 residues. The CDR3 DNA, read in part, is TGCAGCGTTGCAGGAGACAGGTTCTACGAG. Protein product: CSVAGDRFYE. The whole CDR3 protein is CSVAGDRFYEQYF.

This clone was seen ten or more times. CDR3 sequence: CASSPRTSGYEQYF. The DNA read from the CDR3 is TGTGCCAGCAGCCCTCGGACTAGCGGCTACGAG. The chain employs TRBV5-4 and TRBJ2-7; 10 bases line up with TRBD2. The CDR3 goes on 3 residues after the read ends, and that part is filled in from the germline J gene. The CDR3 extends over 14 amino acids. Germline assignment: CDR1 SGHNT and CDR2 YYREEE (reference sequence). Trimming at V came to 4 bases and at J to 3 bases, leaving 4 bases not matched to a gene.

This clone was observed many times. Read sequence stops 3 residues before the CDR3 end, and the germline J gene provides the missing end. The V gene is TRBV20-1, the J gene TRBJ1-1; TRBD1 is a possible D gene (6 bases). The CDR3 covers 16 residues. The germline gives CDR1 DFQATT, CDR2 SNEGSKA (reference sequence). V dropped 0 bases and J dropped 4 bases, with 18 bases sitting between them. The DNA read from the CDR3 is TGCAGTGCTAGAGATCAGGGGAGGGATGGGGGCACTGAA. Amino acids: CSARDQGRDGGTE. The entire CDR3 protein is CSARDQGRDGGTEAFF.

As to this clone: The read stops 3 residues short of the end of the CDR3; the missing end is completed from the germline J gene. The V gene is TRBV7-7, the J gene TRBJ2-7; 8 bases line up with TRBD2. J lost 3 bases, V lost 4 bases, and 2 bases had no gene match. The CDR3 length is 13 residues. In germline, CDR1 is SSHAT, CDR2 FNYEAQ (reference sequence). Partial CDR3 DNA: TGTGCCAGCAGCTCCGGGACTAGCTACGAG. It encodes CASSSGTSYE. The full CDR3 protein is CASSSGTSYEQYF.

At least ten counts were recorded for this clone. Read sequence stops 3 residues before the CDR3 end, and the germline J gene provides the missing end. The genes are TRBV7-3 and TRBJ1-6; TRBD1 matches 9 bases. The CDR3 is made up of 15 amino acids. Germline V CDR1 and CDR2: SGHTA, FQGTGA. The V segment lost 1 base and the J segment 8 bases; nucleotides outside the gene matches: 3. Incomplete CDR3 DNA: TGTGCCAGCAGCTTAAGAGGACAGGGGTATTCACCC. It translates to CASSLRGQGYSP. Given in full, the CDR3 is CASSLRGQGYSPLHF.

This clone turned up a few times. With the read ending 3 residues before the CDR3 end, the germline J gene is used to fill in that end. The chain has TRBV5-4 and TRBJ2-1; D remains ambiguous. This CDR3 has 13 residues. V was clipped by 0 bases and J by 8 bases, with 9 bases between them. Germline CDR1 and CDR2: SGHNT and YYREEE (reference sequence). CDR3 DNA, as far as it was read: TGTGCCAGCAGCTTGGACCTACGGGATGAG. The encoded protein is CASSLDLRDE. The CDR3 in its entirety is CASSLDLRDEQFF.

Notes on this clone: The sequenced fragment ends 3 residues before the CDR3 boundary, so the rest is inferred from the germline J gene. V gene TRBV7-3 combines with J gene TRBJ1-2, with D perhaps TRBD1 (5 bases). Germline V CDR1 and CDR2: SGHTA, FQGTGA. The CDR3 is made up of 15 amino acids. The sequenced CDR3 bases are TGTGCCAGCAGCGCGGGACTAGCGGGAGGGCCCCGC. Protein sequence: CASSAGLAGGPR. The complete CDR3 reads CASSAGLAGGPRYTF.

This clone was seen many times. The read ends 3 residues early relative to the CDR3; the germline J gene fills the gap. The rearrangement links TRBV18 to TRBJ2-5; D is unresolved. Trimming took 4 bases from V and 4 from J, leaving 4 bases between them. The CDR3 totals 11 residues. Germline V CDR1 and CDR2: KGHSH, LQKENI. Partial CDR3 DNA: TGTGCCAGCTCACTCTTAGAGACC. This encodes CASSLLET. The full CDR3 sequence reads CASSLLETQYF.

This clone was counted many times. The read is 3 residues too short to cover the CDR3 end, so that end is filled in from the germline J gene. Additional DNA sequences in this sample encode the identical CDR3. V is TRBV18 and J is TRBJ1-1; D is uncertain. The CDR3 loop spans 14 amino acids. Germline loops: CDR1 KGHSH, CDR2 LQKENI. V gave up 0 bases and J gave up 1 base, with 6 bases separating them. The DNA read from the CDR3 is TGTGCCAGCTCACCACCGACGGGGAACACTGAA. Amino acids: CASSPPTGNTE. The whole CDR3 sequence is CASSPPTGNTEAFF.

There are many counts of this clone. The read terminates 3 residues ahead of where the CDR3 ends, so the germline J gene completes it. V gene TRBV6-4 combines with J gene TRBJ2-6; D not certain. Germline values: CDR1 MRHNA, CDR2 SNTAGT. Trimming took off 2 bases at V and 3 bases at J, with 5 bases between the two ends. This CDR3 spans 14 amino acids. The covered CDR3 bases are TGTGCCAGCAGTGACAGGGTTGGGGCCAACGTC. It codes for CASSDRVGANV. The CDR3 as a whole reads CASSDRVGANVLTF.

This clone was recorded many times. The read ends 3 residues early relative to the CDR3; the germline J gene fills the gap. The chain combines TRBV2 with TRBJ2-7, with D tentatively TRBD1 (6 bases). The CDR3 length is 15 residues. CDR1 SNHLY and CDR2 FYNNEI come from the germline V gene. V shed 7 bases and J shed 5 bases, with 21 bases lying between them. The CDR3 bases that were read are TGTGCCAGCACAGAACAGGGATCGTCAAAAAACGAG. Protein: CASTEQGSSKNE. The whole CDR3 protein reads CASTEQGSSKNEQYF.